The sequence of this T cell receptor beta chain was determined in a study of blood T cell repertoires in COVID-19. Study-level background: T cells, B-cell-depleted T cells, or PBMCs provided the cDNA or gDNA that served as material.

Per the original data handling: How many nucleated cells were present was estimated from reference gene primer amplification. Using immunoSEQ multiplex PCR, the repertoire was profiled, and TCRdb retains in-frame clones only, with some absent. The V and J calls and clone size come from that table; D and trimming were worked out from the DNA. The table includes a few hundred thousand clones, 70% to 90% detected once. The CDR3 length is 16 residues. Germline CDR1 and CDR2: MNHEY and SVGAGI. V was clipped by 0 bases and J by 7 bases; unmatched bases: 7. Enrolment of Seattle patients took place during active infection, and they were followed longitudinally.

This sequence joins TRBV6-5 and TRBJ2-7; 12 bases line up with TRBD2. The sample consisted of peripheral blood. The receptor was isolated from a woman in her thirties with COVID-19, enrolled during active disease. The CDR3 protein is CASSYSPSGGAGEQYF. CDR3 sequence (DNA): TGTGCCAGCAGTTACTCGCCTAGCGGGGGGGCCGGTGAGCAGTACTTC.